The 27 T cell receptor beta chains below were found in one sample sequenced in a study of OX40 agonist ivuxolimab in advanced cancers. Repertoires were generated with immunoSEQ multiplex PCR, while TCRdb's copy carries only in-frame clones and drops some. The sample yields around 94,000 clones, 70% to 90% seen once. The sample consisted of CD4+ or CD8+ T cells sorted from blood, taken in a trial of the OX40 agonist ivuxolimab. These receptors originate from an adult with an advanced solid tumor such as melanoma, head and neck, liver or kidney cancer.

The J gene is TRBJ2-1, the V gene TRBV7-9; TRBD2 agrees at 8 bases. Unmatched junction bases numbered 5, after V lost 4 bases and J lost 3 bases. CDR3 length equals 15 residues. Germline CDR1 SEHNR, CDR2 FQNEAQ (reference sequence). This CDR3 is CASSSLAGLYNEQFF. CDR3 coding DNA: TGTGCCAGCAGCTCTTTAGCGGGACTCTACAATGAGCAGTTCTTC.

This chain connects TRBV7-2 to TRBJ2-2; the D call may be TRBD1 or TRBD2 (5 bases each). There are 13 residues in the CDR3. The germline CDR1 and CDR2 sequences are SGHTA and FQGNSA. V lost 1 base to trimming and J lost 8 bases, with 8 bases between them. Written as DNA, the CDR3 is TGTGCCAGCAGCTTAGTTGGGGGAGGGGAGCTGTTTTTT. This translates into CASSLVGGGELFF.

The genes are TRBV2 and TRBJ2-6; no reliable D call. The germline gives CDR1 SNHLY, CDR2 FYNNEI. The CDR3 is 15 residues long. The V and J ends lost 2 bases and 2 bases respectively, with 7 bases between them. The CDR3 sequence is CASSEREPGANVLTF. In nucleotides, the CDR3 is TGTGCCAGCAGTGAAAGGGAACCTGGGGCCAACGTCCTGACTTTC.

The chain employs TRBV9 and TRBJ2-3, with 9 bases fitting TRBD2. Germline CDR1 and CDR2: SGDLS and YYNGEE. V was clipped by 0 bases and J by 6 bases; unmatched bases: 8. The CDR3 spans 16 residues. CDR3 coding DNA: TGTGCCAGCAGCGTAGCCCCAGCGGGAGGATTGGATACGCAGTATTTT. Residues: CASSVAPAGGLDTQYF.

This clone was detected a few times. CDR3 nucleotides: TGTGCCAGCAGCTTAGTGCCAGGGGTGCAGACCCAGTACTTC. It yields the protein CASSLVPGVQTQYF. The rearrangement links TRBV11-2 to TRBJ2-5; weak D call: TRBD1 (6 bases). The germline V and J ends were trimmed by 1 base and 6 bases, with 12 bases remaining between them. This CDR3 is built from 14 residues. Germline assignment: CDR1 SGHAT and CDR2 FQNNGV.

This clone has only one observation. The CDR3 coding sequence is TGTGCCAGCAGTTTGTATACAGGGTCGGACACCGGGGAGCTGTTTTTT. It translates to CASSLYTGSDTGELFF. V usage is TRBV27 and J usage is TRBJ2-2, with D possibly being TRBD1 (6 bases). This CDR3 comprises 16 residues. CDR1 MNHEY and CDR2 SMNVEV come from the germline V gene (reference sequence). Trimming cost V 3 bases and J 3 bases, with 14 bases left between them.

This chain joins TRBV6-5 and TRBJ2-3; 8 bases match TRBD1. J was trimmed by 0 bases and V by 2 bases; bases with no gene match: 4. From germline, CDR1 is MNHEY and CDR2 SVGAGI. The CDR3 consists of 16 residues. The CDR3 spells CASSYATGGSTDTQYF. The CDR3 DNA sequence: TGTGCCAGCAGTTACGCCACAGGGGGAAGCACAGATACGCAGTATTTT.

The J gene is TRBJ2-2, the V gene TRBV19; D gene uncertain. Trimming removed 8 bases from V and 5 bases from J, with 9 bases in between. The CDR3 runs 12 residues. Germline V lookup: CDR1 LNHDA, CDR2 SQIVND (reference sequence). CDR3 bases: TGTGCCAGTCCCCCGGTTACCGGGGAGCTGTTTTTT. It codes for CASPPVTGELFF. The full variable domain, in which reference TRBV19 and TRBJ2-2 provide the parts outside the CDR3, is DGGITQSPKYLFRKEGQNVTLSCEQNLNHDAMYWYRQDPGQGLRLIYYSQIVNDFQKGDIAEGYSVSREKKESFPLTVTSAQKNPTAFYLCASPPVTGELFFGEGSRLTVL.

Written as DNA, the CDR3 is TGTGCCAGCAGCTTCACCGGGACAACCTACGAGCAGTACTTC. Protein: CASSFTGTTYEQYF. J is TRBJ2-5 and V is TRBV7-9, with TRBD1 as a possible D gene (6 bases). The J call may not be correct, given that the DNA end is closer to TRBJ2-7. From germline, CDR1 is SEHNR and CDR2 FQNEAQ (reference sequence). The CDR3 consists of 14 residues.

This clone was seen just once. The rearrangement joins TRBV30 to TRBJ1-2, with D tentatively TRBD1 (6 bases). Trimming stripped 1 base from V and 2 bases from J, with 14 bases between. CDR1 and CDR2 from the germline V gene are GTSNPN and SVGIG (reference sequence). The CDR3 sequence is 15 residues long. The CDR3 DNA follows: TGTGCCTGGAGTGCCCCCCGGCAGGGGAACTATGGCTACACCTTC. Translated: CAWSAPRQGNYGYTF.

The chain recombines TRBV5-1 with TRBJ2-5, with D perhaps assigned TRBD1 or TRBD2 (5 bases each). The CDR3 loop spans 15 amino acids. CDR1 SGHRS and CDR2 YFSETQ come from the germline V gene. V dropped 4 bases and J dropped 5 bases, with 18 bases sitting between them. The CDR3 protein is CASSPRDGIWETQYF. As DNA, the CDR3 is TGCGCCAGCAGCCCACGGGACGGTATATGGGAGACCCAGTACTTC.

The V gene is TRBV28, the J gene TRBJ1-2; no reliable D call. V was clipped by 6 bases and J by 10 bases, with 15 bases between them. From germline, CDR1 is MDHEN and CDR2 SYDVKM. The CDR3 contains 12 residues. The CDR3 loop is CASRLEGDLYTF. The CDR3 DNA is TGTGCCAGCAGGTTAGAGGGAGATCTCTACACCTTC.

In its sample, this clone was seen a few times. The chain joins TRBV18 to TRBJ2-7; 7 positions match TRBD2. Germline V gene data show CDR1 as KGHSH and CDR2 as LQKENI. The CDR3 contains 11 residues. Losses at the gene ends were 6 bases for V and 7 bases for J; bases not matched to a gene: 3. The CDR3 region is CASSPGGEQYF. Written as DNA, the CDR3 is TGTGCCAGCTCCCCGGGGGGTGAGCAGTACTTC.

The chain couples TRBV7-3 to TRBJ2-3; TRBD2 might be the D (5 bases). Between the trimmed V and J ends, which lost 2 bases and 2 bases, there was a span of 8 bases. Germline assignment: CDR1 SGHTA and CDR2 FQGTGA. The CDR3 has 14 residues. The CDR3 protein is CASSLGSHTDTQYF. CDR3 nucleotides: TGTGCCAGCAGCTTAGGGAGCCACACAGATACGCAGTATTTT. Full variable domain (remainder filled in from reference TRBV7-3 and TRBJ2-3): GAGVSQTPSNKVTEKGKYVELRCDPISGHTALYWYRQSLGQGPEFLIYFQGTGAADDSGLPNDRFFAVRPEGSVSTLKIQRTERGDSAVYLCASSLGSHTDTQYFGPGTRLTVL.

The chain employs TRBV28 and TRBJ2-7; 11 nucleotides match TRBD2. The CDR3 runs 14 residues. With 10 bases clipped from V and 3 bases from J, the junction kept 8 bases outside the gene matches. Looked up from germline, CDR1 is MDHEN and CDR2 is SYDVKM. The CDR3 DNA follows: TGTGCCACCCTTAGCGGGAGGGATGACTACGAGCAGTACTTC. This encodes CATLSGRDDYEQYF.

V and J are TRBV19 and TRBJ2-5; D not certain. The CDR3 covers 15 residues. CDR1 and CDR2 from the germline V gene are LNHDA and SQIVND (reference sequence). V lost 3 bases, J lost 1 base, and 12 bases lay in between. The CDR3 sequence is CASSIQLASQETQYF. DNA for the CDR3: TGTGCCAGTAGTATCCAACTGGCTAGCCAAGAGACCCAGTACTTC. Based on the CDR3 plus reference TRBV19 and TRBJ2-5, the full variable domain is DGGITQSPKYLFRKEGQNVTLSCEQNLNHDAMYWYRQDPGQGLRLIYYSQIVNDFQKGDIAEGYSVSREKKESFPLTVTSAQKNPTAFYLCASSIQLASQETQYFGPGTRLLVL.

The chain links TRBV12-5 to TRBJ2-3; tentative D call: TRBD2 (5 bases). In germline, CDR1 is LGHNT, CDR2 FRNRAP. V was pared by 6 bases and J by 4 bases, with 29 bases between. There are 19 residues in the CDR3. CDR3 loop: CASGRRYWTLPSDSDTQYF. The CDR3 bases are TGTGCTAGTGGCCGCCGATACTGGACTCTACCCTCGGACTCAGATACGCAGTATTTT.

CDR3 nucleotides: TGTGCCAGCAGCCCCTCCCAAGAGGCAACTAATGAAAAACTGTTTTTT. Its protein is CASSPSQEATNEKLFF. The V gene is TRBV9, the J gene TRBJ1-4; no clear D. V was trimmed by 4 bases and J by 0 bases, leaving 13 bases between them. The CDR3 loop spans 16 amino acids. Germline V CDR1 and CDR2: SGDLS, YYNGEE.

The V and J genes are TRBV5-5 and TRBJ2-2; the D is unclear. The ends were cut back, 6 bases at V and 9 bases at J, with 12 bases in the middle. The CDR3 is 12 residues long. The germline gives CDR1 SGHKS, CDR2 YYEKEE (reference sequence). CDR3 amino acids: CASNDNIRELFF. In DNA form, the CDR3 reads TGTGCCAGCAATGATAACATTCGGGAGCTGTTTTTT.

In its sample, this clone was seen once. The chain's CDR3 is CASSEPGLAGGSAGELFF. CDR3 sequence (DNA): TGCGCCAGCAGTGAACCGGGACTAGCGGGAGGTTCGGCCGGGGAGCTGTTTTTT. The rearrangement uses TRBV10-2 and TRBJ2-2; TRBD2 aligns across 15 bases. CDR1 WSHSY and CDR2 SAAADI come from the germline V gene. The CDR3 consists of 18 residues. With V trimmed by 3 bases and J by 6 bases, 8 bases remained unmatched.

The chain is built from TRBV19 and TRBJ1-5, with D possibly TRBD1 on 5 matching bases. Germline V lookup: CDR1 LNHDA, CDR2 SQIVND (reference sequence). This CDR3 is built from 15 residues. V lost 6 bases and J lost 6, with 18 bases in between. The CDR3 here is CASREARDALQPQHF. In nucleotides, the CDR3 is TGTGCCAGTAGGGAAGCCAGGGACGCTCTTCAGCCCCAGCATTTT. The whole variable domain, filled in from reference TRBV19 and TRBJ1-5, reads DGGITQSPKYLFRKEGQNVTLSCEQNLNHDAMYWYRQDPGQGLRLIYYSQIVNDFQKGDIAEGYSVSREKKESFPLTVTSAQKNPTAFYLCASREARDALQPQHFGDGTRLSIL.

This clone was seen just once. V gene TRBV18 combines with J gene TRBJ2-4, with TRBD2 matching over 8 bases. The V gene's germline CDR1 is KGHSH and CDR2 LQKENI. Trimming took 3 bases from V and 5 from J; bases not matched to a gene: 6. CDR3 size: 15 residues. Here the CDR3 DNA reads TGTGCCAGCTCACCCCTGAGCGGGGGCCAAAACATTCAGTACTTC. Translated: CASSPLSGGQNIQYF.

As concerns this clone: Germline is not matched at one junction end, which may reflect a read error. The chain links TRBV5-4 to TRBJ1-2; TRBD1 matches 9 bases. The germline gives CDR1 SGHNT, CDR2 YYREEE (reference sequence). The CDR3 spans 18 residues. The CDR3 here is CASSRQRTGTGYVYGYTF. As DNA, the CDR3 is TGCGCCAGCAGCCGCCAAAGGACCGGGACAGGGTATGTCTATGGCTACACCTTC.

CDR3 in amino acids: CASSEATGGTDTQYF. Written as DNA, the CDR3 is TGTGCCAGCAGTGAAGCGACAGGGGGCACAGATACGCAGTATTTT. The gene calls are TRBV6-1 and TRBJ2-3, with 8 nucleotides matching TRBD1. Germline CDR1 MNHNS, CDR2 SASEGT. J lost 1 base, V lost 0 bases, and 0 bases had no gene match. CDR3 length equals 15 residues.

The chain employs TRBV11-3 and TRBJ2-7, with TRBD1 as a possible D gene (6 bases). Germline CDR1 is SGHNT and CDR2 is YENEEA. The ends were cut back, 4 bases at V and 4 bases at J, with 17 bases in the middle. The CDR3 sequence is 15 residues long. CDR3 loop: CASSSLGQGNYEQYF. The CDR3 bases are TGTGCCAGCAGCTCCCTAGGGCAGGGGAATTACGAGCAGTACTTC.

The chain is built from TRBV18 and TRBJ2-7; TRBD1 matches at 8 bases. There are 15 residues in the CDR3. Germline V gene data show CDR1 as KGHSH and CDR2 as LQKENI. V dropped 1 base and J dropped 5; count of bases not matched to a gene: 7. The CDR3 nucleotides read TGTGCCAGCTCACCACAGGTGACAGGGGTGGACGAGCAGTACTTC. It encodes CASSPQVTGVDEQYF.

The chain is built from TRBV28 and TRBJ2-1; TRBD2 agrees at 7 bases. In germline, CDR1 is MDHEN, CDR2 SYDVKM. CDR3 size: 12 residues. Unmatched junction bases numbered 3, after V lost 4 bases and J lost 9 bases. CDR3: CASSWGRGEQFF. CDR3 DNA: TGTGCCAGCAGTTGGGGGAGGGGTGAGCAGTTCTTC.